The present T cell receptor (beta chain) was sequenced within a study of CD8+ T cells in alopecia areata. Extracted RNA was reverse transcribed, and the resulting cDNA served as sequencing template. Repertoires were generated with immunoSEQ multiplex PCR, while TCRdb's copy carries only in-frame clones and drops some. The sample yields 90,000 to 150,000 clones, approximately 53% seen once. Treatment reported: oral pan-JAK inhibitor, 5-10 mg twice daily. The germline V gene encodes CDR1 GTSNPN and CDR2 SVGIG (reference sequence). The CDR3 loop spans 12 amino acids. Germline trimming cut 2 bases from V and 7 bases from J; bases unmatched to any gene: 4.

The chain couples TRBV30 to TRBJ1-2; TRBD1 matches at 7 bases. The sequencing here drew on CD4+ T cells sorted from blood, taken at week 4, from a patient treated with tofacitinib. The receptor's source is a human donor with alopecia areata. Written as DNA, the CDR3 is TGTGCCTGGAGTTGGGGACAGTCTGGCTACACCTTC. This sequence encodes CAWSWGQSGYTF.